This T cell receptor (beta chain) came from a study of T cell responses to AZD1222 COVID-19 vaccine. Of note for this clone: Antigen: not known. Distinct nucleotide sequences in the sample also encode this CDR3.

General study points: The donors showed a predominance of white British ancestry and of females, with possible underestimation of clonal diversity. Vaccine-related CD4 TCRs covered spike, predominating at 160-218 and 743-854. All repertoire sampling was performed exclusively after the peak T cell response. Reportedly, nearly half the spike-specific TCRs target unmutated variant regions.

Sequencing used immunoSEQ multiplex PCR; TCRdb keeps in-frame clones, though not all of them. The sample has about 150,000 clones, around 90% seen once. This TCR was sampled from an adult in good health. Here the sequenced sample was peripheral blood, taken on day 0 of AZD1222 vaccination.

CDR3 bases: TGTGCCAGTAGCGCCGGCACAGATACGCAGTATTTT. It is translated as CASSAGTDTQYF. The genes are TRBV19 and TRBJ2-3; D not certain. The V end was cut by 6 bases, the J end by 1 base, with 5 bases between. The CDR3 length is 12 residues. Looked up from germline, CDR1 is LNHDA and CDR2 is SQIVND (reference sequence). Looking up the rest from reference TRBV19 and TRBJ2-3 gives the full variable domain: DGGITQSPKYLFRKEGQNVTLSCEQNLNHDAMYWYRQDPGQGLRLIYYSQIVNDFQKGDIAEGYSVSREKKESFPLTVTSAQKNPTAFYLCASSAGTDTQYFGPGTRLTVL.